The sequence of this T cell receptor beta chain was determined in a study of monozygotic twins with inflammatory bowel disease (dated by TCRdb to the late 2010s). General notes on the study: The full study comprised 30 or so monozygotic twin pairs: nine German pairs (four IBD-concordant, five IBD-discordant) and 19 IBD-discordant Danish pairs. Disease-associated traits were sought mainly through comparisons between IBD patients and their genetically identical healthy co-twins within discordant pairs. Each individual had, on average, about 151 000 unique TCRalpha sequences and 181 000 unique TCRbeta sequences available for analysis. Overall study results and their limits: No difference in repertoire similarity was observed between concordant and discordant twins, possibly owing to limited statistical power. Compared with healthy twins, IBD patients shared fewer clonotypes with other individuals, and the difference was most pronounced in patients with signs of disease activity. IBD patients had lower TCRbeta repertoire diversity, measured by the inverse Simpson index, than their healthy co-twins. Different T cell subtypes could not be distinguished in the analysis. The results gave no support for a single strong signal or clonotype linked to IBD. Because patients were on differing immunosuppressive treatments, the repertoires may have picked up extra background noise and inter-individual variability.

As encoded in the germline V gene, CDR1 is MDHEN while CDR2 is SYDVKM. The CDR3 starts with the cysteine, ends with the phenylalanine, and has 15 residues. DNA is not on record. With regard to this clonotype: The antigen it recognizes is unknown.

From each donor, an approximately 2.5 ml peripheral blood sample was collected into PAXgene tubes and stored at -80 degrees C. Without any T cell sorting, total RNA was extracted from whole blood using the PAXgene blood miRNA kit on an automated QIAcube. Deep TCRalpha and TCRbeta repertoire profiling with unique molecular barcoding was performed on peripheral blood of monozygotic twin pairs concordant or discordant for inflammatory bowel disease. Smoking habits were recorded for all twin pairs, and each individual was classified as a current, former or never smoker. The library came from 5' RACE. For each TCR library, 3,500 to 4,500 ng of total RNA was used. For each sample, cDNA synthesis was carried out in eight separate reactions using SMARTScribe reverse transcriptase. During cDNA synthesis, template switching was used to introduce unique molecular identifiers that contained a 6-nucleotide sample barcode. TCRalpha and TCRbeta cDNA was amplified by two nested PCRs of around 16 and 10 cycles, with bead purification after each PCR. Before amplification, the cDNA was both treated with uracil DNA-glycosylase and purified with the QIAquick PCR purification kit. In the second PCR, Illumina TruSeq-compatible adapters and sample-specific barcodes were added. Library quality and concentration were assessed using TapeStation and Qubit, and 4.5 to 5.5 ng of each library was pooled. Sequencing of the pooled libraries was done on an Illumina HiSeq2500 single-index Rapid Run using custom sequencing primers and 2 x 100 bp reads. Under the source paper's analysis protocol: MiGEC version 1.2.6 was used for UMI-based consensus assembly, which corrected PCR and sequencing errors. V(D)J alignment, clonotype assembly and CDR3 extraction were performed with MiXCR version 2.1.1. Normalisation of gene usage, clonotype sharing and MAIT/NKT TCR abundance was achieved by analysing the top 1000, 10 000 and 20 000 clonotypes per sample. Diversity was computed as the inverse Simpson index with the vegan R package after downsampling to 27 000 UMIs. Paired Mann-Whitney U tests were applied to discordant twin pairs, and Benjamini-Hochberg correction was used for multiple testing. TCRdb reprocessed the reads and lists each CDR3 protein sequence as a single entry, with no DNA. None of the V and J calls come from the authors' own analysis; TCRdb made them. Per the sample table, the count is about 440,000 distinct CDR3 sequences. Jointly, the top ten make up 2.4% of the sample.

The sequence came from a human donor with ulcerative colitis or Crohn's disease, or a healthy co-twin of an affected twin (not recorded which). Sequencing input: blood. The sequence is built from TRBV28 and TRBJ2-1; lacking DNA, the TRBD2 call made by TCRdb goes unchecked. The CDR3 here reads CASSLSLAGPNEQFF.